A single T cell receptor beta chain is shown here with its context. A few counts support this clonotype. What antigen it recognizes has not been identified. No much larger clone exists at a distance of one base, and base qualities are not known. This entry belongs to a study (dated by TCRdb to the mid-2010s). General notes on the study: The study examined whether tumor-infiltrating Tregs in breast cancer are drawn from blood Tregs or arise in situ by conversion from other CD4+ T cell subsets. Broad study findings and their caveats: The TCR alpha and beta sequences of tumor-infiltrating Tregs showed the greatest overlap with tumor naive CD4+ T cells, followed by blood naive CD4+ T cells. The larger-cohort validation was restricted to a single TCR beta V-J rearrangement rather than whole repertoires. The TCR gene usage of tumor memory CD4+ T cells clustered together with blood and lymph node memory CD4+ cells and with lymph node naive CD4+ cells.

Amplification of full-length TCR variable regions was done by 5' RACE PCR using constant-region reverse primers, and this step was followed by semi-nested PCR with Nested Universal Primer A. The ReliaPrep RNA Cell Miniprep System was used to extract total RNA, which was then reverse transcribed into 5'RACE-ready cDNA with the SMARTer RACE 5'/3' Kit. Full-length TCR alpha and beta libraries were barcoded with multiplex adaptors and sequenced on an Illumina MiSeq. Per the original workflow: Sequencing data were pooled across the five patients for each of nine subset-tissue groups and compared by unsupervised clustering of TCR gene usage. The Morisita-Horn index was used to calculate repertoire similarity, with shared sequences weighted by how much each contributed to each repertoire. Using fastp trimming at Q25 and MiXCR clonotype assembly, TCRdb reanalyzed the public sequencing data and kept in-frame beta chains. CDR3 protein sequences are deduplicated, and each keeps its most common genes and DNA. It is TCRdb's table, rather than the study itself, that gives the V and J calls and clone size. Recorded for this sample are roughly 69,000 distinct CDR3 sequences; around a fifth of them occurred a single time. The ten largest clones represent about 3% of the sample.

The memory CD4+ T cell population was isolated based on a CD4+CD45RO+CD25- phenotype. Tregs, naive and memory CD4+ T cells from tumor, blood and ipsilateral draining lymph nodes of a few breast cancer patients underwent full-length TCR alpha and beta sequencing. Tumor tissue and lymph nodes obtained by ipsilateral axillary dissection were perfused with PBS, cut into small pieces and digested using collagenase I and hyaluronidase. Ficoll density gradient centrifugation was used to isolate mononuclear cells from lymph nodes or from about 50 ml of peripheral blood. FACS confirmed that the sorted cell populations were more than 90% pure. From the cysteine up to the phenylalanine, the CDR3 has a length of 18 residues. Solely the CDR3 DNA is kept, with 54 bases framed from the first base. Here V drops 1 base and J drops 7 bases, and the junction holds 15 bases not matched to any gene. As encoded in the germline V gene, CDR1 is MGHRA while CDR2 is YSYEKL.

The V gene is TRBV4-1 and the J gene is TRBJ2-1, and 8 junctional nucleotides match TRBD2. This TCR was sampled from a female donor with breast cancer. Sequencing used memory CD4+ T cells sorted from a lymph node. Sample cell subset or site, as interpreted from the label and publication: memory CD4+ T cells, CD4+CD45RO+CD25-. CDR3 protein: CASSQAGWSGRRDNEQFF. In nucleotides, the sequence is TGCGCCAGCAGCCAAGCTGGATGGAGCGGGAGAAGAGATAATGAGCAGTTCTTC.